These 15 T cell receptor beta chains came from one sample sequenced in a study of beta chain features in type 1 diabetes. Reverse transcription of all isolated RNA meant that expressed TCRB transcripts were sequenced. The assay was immunoSEQ multiplex PCR, and TCRdb's table has in-frame clones only and misses some. Of roughly 350,000 clones listed, 9.6% are singletons. Study-wide findings and caveats: Type 1 diabetes patients showed a moderate but significant shortening of TCRB CDR3s in all four CD4+ subsets.

These receptors' antigens are unknown. Sequenced sample: central memory CD4+ T cells from blood. These receptors were taken from a young man with type 1 diabetes.

CDR3 protein: CASSVGTSDYNEQFF. The CDR3 region has the DNA TGTGCCAGCAGCGTCGGGACTAGCGACTACAATGAGCAGTTCTTC. The chain employs TRBV11-3 and TRBJ2-1; 10 bases line up with TRBD2. The germline gives CDR1 SGHNT, CDR2 YENEEA. The V gene end was trimmed by 5 bases and the J gene end by 3 bases; junction bases not matched to a gene: 4. This CDR3 is built from 15 residues.

This clone was detected only a few times. The chain is built from TRBV7-2 and TRBJ2-5; TRBD2 aligns across 10 bases. The end of the DNA is better explained by TRBJ2-7, so the J call may be wrong. Germline CDR1 reads SGHTA; CDR2 reads FQGNSA. The CDR3 sequence is 14 residues long. CDR3 DNA sequence: TGTGCCAGCAGCCCTGGGACTAGCGCTTACGAGCAGTACTTC. Its protein is CASSPGTSAYEQYF.

On this clone itself: One end of the junction varies from germline; a read error may be responsible. Other DNA variants within this sample encode the same CDR3. V usage is TRBV2 and J usage is TRBJ2-5, with D hard to call. Germline values: CDR1 SNHLY, CDR2 FYNNEI. CDR3 length equals 11 residues. For the CDR3, the DNA is TGTGCCAGCAAGGACCAGGAGACCCAGTACTTC. Its protein product is CASKDQETQYF.

V usage is TRBV11-2 and J usage is TRBJ2-2; D not certain. Trimming removed 0 bases at V and 6 bases at J, with 17 bases between. Germline loops: CDR1 SGHAT, CDR2 FQNNGV. This CDR3 is 17 amino acids long. CDR3 amino acids: CASSLEQPLLLPGELFF. The DNA for the CDR3 is TGTGCCAGCAGCTTAGAACAGCCCCTCTTGCTTCCCGGGGAGCTGTTTTTT.

This clone was seen a handful of times. This chain uses TRBV2 with TRBJ2-3, with D perhaps TRBD2 (6 bases). Trimming took 7 bases from V and 5 from J, leaving 25 bases between them. Germline CDR1 and CDR2: SNHLY and FYNNEI. The CDR3 is 17 amino acids. CDR3 bases: TGTGCCAGCAAAGTCCGGGCCGGCGGGAAAGGCCTAGATACGCAGTATTTT. The encoded protein is CASKVRAGGKGLDTQYF.

The table lists this clone with a few counts. The chain carries TRBV7-9 and TRBJ2-5; 11 bases line up with TRBD1. The CDR3 covers 14 residues. Germline V gene data show CDR1 as SEHNR and CDR2 as FQNEAQ (reference sequence). J lost 3 bases, V lost 8 bases, and 5 bases had no gene match. CDR3 region: CASGRTGGEETQYF. In DNA form, the CDR3 reads TGTGCCAGCGGTCGGACAGGGGGCGAAGAGACCCAGTACTTC. The complete variable domain, with remaining parts taken from reference TRBV7-9 and TRBJ2-5, reads DTGVSQNPRHKITKRGQNVTFRCDPISEHNRLYWYRQTLGQGPEFLTYFQNEAQLEKSRLLSDRFSAERPKGSFSTLEIQRTEQGDSAMYLCASGRTGGEETQYFGPGTRLLVL.

The sample holds a few counts of this clone. In DNA, the CDR3 is TGTGCCAGCACCCGCCCAGGTACAGATACGCAGTATTTT. It is translated as CASTRPGTDTQYF. The V call is TRBV28, the J call TRBJ2-3; D remains ambiguous. V shed 7 bases and J shed 3 bases, with 11 bases lying between them. CDR3 length equals 13 residues. Germline CDR1 MDHEN, CDR2 SYDVKM.

This chain links TRBV28 with TRBJ1-2; 9 bases agree with TRBD1. This CDR3 has 14 amino acids. CDR1 and CDR2 from the germline V gene are MDHEN and SYDVKM. The ends lost 6 bases at V and 6 bases at J; junction bases unmatched: 8. The CDR3 DNA reads TGTGCCAGCAGCTCAAACAGGGGGCTGAATGGCTACACCTTC. This codes for CASSSNRGLNGYTF.

Concerning this clone itself: An end of the junction does not agree with germline; a read error may underlie this. J is TRBJ2-7 and V is TRBV7-2, with 15 bases fitting TRBD2. The CDR3 is 17 residues long. The germline V gene encodes CDR1 SGHTA and CDR2 FQGNSA. CDR3 sequence: CASSQERRGLAGGEQYF. DNA for the CDR3: TGCGCCAGCAGCCAAGAAAGGAGGGGACTAGCGGGAGGCGAGCAGTACTTC.

The genes are TRBV5-4 and TRBJ1-5; maybe TRBD1 (6 bases). Germline CDR1 SGHNT, CDR2 YYREEE (reference sequence). The CDR3 is 14 amino acids. V was trimmed by 3 bases and J by 5 bases, leaving 12 bases between them. The chain's CDR3 is CASSSGAGDQPQHF. In DNA form, the CDR3 reads TGTGCCAGCAGCTCAGGGGCCGGTGATCAGCCCCAGCATTTT.

The chain carries TRBV7-6 and TRBJ2-7; D ambiguous. V was pared by 7 bases and J by 3 bases, with 19 bases between. CDR3 length equals 15 residues. Germline V lookup: CDR1 SGHVS, CDR2 FNYEAQ. The CDR3 bases are TGTGCCAGCACCCTAAAGGCCGACACCTACTACGAGCAGTACTTC. This encodes CASTLKADTYYEQYF.

This clone turned up a few times. The chain carries TRBV7-3 and TRBJ2-7, with 7 bases that match TRBD1. V lost 5 bases and J lost 6; bases outside the gene matches: 4. There are 12 residues in the CDR3. CDR1 and CDR2 (germline): SGHTA, FQGTGA. CDR3 nucleotides: TGTGCCAGCAGCCTGACAGGGAGCGAGCAGTACTTC. Its translation: CASSLTGSEQYF.

There are a few counts of this clone. The gene calls are TRBV6-1 and TRBJ1-5; tentative D call: TRBD1 (6 bases). CDR1 is MNHNS and CDR2 is SASEGT in the germline V gene. The V gene lost 4 bases and the J gene lost 3 bases, with 7 bases spanning the gap. The CDR3 sequence is 13 residues long. In DNA form, the CDR3 reads TGTGCCAGCAGTGGACAGGACAATCAGCCCCAGCATTTT. It is translated as CASSGQDNQPQHF.

This clone appeared many times. The genes are TRBV15 and TRBJ2-3, with a tentative D call TRBD1 (5 bases). Deletions cut 1 base from V and 2 bases from J, with 10 bases between. Germline CDR1 and CDR2: LNHNV and YYDKDF (reference sequence). This CDR3 comprises 15 residues. The CDR3 sequence: CATSRGQGTTDTQYF. In DNA, the CDR3 is TGTGCCACCAGCAGAGGGCAGGGAACCACAGATACGCAGTATTTT.

This clone was counted at least ten times. V and J are TRBV28 and TRBJ2-3; no firm D call. The CDR3 is 11 amino acids. CDR1 MDHEN and CDR2 SYDVKM come from the germline V gene. V lost 10 bases, J lost 6 bases, and 11 bases lay in between. CDR3 sequence: CATKGWDTQYF. Here the CDR3 DNA reads TGTGCCACTAAAGGGTGGGATACGCAGTATTTT.